What follows are 24 T cell receptor beta chains derived from one specimen sequenced in a study of PD-1 blockade in classical Hodgkin lymphoma. This table comes from immunoSEQ multiplex PCR, and its TCRdb copy is limited to in-frame clones, with some not included. The sample has over 20,000 clones; approximately 90% are singletons. Time point meaning: newly diagnosed, previously untreated cHL patient sample. Negative selection with magnets was how CD8+ T cells were isolated from the thawed PBMCs. The source material was CD8+ T cells from blood. These receptors originate from a human donor with classical Hodgkin lymphoma.

The chain uses TRBV20-1 and TRBJ2-7, with no clear D. The CDR3 is 11 amino acids. V lost 0 bases and J lost 4, with 4 bases in between. CDR1 and CDR2 (germline): DFQATT, SNEGSKA (reference sequence). As DNA, the CDR3 is TGCAGTGCTAGAGATTTTTACGAGCAGTACTTC. This translates into CSARDFYEQYF.

The rearrangement links TRBV4-1 to TRBJ1-2, with no clear D. From germline, CDR1 is MGHRA and CDR2 YSYEKL. The germline V and J ends were trimmed by 1 base and 1 base, with 7 bases remaining between them. The CDR3 has 14 residues. The CDR3 nucleotides are TGCGCCAGCAGCCAAGGTGAACTTAACTATGGCTACACCTTC. Its translation is CASSQGELNYGYTF.

The V call is TRBV15, the J call TRBJ2-3; 7 nucleotides line up with TRBD2. J was trimmed by 0 bases and V by 3 bases; bases with no gene match: 6. CDR1 LNHNV and CDR2 YYDKDF come from the germline V gene (reference sequence). The CDR3 has 16 amino acids. The CDR3 region is CATSSGTNPSTDTQYF. CDR3 DNA: TGTGCCACCAGCAGTGGGACTAACCCAAGCACAGATACGCAGTATTTT.

This chain links TRBV6-1 with TRBJ2-3; no clear D gene. Germline V gene sequence: CDR1 MNHNS, CDR2 SASEGT. The CDR3 has 11 residues. The ends were cut back, 1 base at V and 12 bases at J, with 8 bases in the middle. The CDR3 reads CASSEGSLQYF. The CDR3 DNA is TGTGCCAGCAGTGAAGGGTCACTTCAGTATTTT.

This chain uses TRBV7-2 with TRBJ2-7, with unresolved D. The germline gives CDR1 SGHTA, CDR2 FQGNSA. Trimming took off 1 base at V and 6 bases at J, with 7 bases between the two ends. The CDR3 is made up of 12 amino acids. DNA for the CDR3: TGTGCCAGCAGCTTAGTAGTTCGCGAGCAGTACTTC. It translates to CASSLVVREQYF.

The chain uses TRBV7-2 and TRBJ2-2; 8 nucleotides match TRBD1. Per the germline V gene, CDR1 is SGHTA and CDR2 is FQGNSA. The CDR3 covers 16 residues. V lost 5 bases, J lost 6 bases, and 11 bases stayed unmatched. CDR3 sequence (DNA): TGTGCCAGCAGCCTAGAAGCGACAGGGGTTCCCGGGGAGCTGTTTTTT. It translates to CASSLEATGVPGELFF. Combining the CDR3 with reference TRBV7-2 and TRBJ2-2 gives the whole variable domain GAGVSQSPSNKVTEKGKDVELRCDPISGHTALYWYRQSLGQGLEFLIYFQGNSAPDKSGLPSDRFSAERTGGSVSTLTIQRTQQEDSAVYLCASSLEATGVPGELFFGEGSRLTVL.

The J gene is TRBJ2-5, the V gene TRBV11-2, with D hard to call. Trimming removed 0 bases from V and 2 bases from J, with 10 bases in between. The CDR3 contains 15 residues. Per the germline V gene, CDR1 is SGHAT and CDR2 is FQNNGV. CDR3 sequence (DNA): TGTGCCAGCAGCTTAGACGCAAGCCGTCAAGAGACCCAGTACTTC. Protein: CASSLDASRQETQYF.

The V call is TRBV7-3, the J call TRBJ2-4; tentatively, D is TRBD1 or TRBD2 (6 bases each). Germline CDR1 and CDR2: SGHTA and FQGTGA. The CDR3 sequence is 15 residues long. Trimming stripped 5 bases from V and 8 bases from J, with 19 bases between. The CDR3 DNA reads as TGTGCCAGCAGCCTGACACCTTCGGGGGCAGACATTCAGTACTTC. Translation: CASSLTPSGADIQYF.

The chain carries TRBV10-3 and TRBJ2-2, with a tentative D call TRBD2 (7 bases). CDR1 and CDR2 from the germline V gene are ENHRY and SYGVKD. V lost 0 bases and J 7 bases, leaving 12 bases between the germline ends. This CDR3 spans 15 amino acids. CDR3 loop: CAISESGGRGGELFF. The CDR3 coding sequence is TGTGCCATCAGTGAGTCCGGGGGGCGCGGCGGGGAGCTGTTTTTT.

The chain carries TRBV5-1 and TRBJ2-7; tentative D call: TRBD2 (5 bases). The CDR3 loop spans 15 amino acids. Trimming left V 2 bases short and J 3 bases short, with 15 bases between. CDR1 is SGHRS and CDR2 is YFSETQ in the germline V gene. The CDR3 DNA reads as TGCGCCAGCAGCTTTGTCTCCGGGGTTAACTACGAGCAGTACTTC. Protein sequence: CASSFVSGVNYEQYF.

This clone was counted between two and nine times. This sequence joins TRBV2 and TRBJ1-6; D gene ambiguous. Trimming shortened V by 1 base and J by 10 bases, and 2 bases separated the two germline ends. Germline V gives CDR1 SNHLY, CDR2 FYNNEI. The CDR3 covers 11 residues. CDR3 protein: CASSEGSPLHF. The CDR3 coding sequence is TGTGCCAGCAGTGAAGGGTCACCCCTCCACTTT.

The J gene is TRBJ2-2, the V gene TRBV7-2; 7 bases are shared with TRBD1. Trimming took 1 base from V and 2 from J; bases not matched to a gene: 4. The germline V gene encodes CDR1 SGHTA and CDR2 FQGNSA. This CDR3 has 16 amino acids. DNA of the CDR3: TGTGCCAGCAGCTTAGTTTGGGACAGAAACACCGGGGAGCTGTTTTTT. Translation: CASSLVWDRNTGELFF.

The chain couples TRBV21-1 to TRBJ1-5. TRBV21-1 is shown as a pseudogene. CDR3 length: 10 amino acids. CDR3 protein: CASLRQPQHF. DNA of the CDR3: TGTGCCAGCTTACGGCAGCCCCAGCATTTT.

This chain connects TRBV2 to TRBJ2-2; 15 bases line up with TRBD2. This CDR3 comprises 21 residues. Germline CDR1 and CDR2: SNHLY and FYNNEI. The V gene end was trimmed by 2 bases and the J gene end by 8 bases; junction bases not matched to a gene: 18. Written as DNA, the CDR3 is TGTGCCAGCAGTGAAAGTTCCGGACTAGCGGGAGGGCCCTGGAGAGAGGGGGAGCTGTTTTTT. Amino acid sequence: CASSESSGLAGGPWREGELFF.

The genes are TRBV7-6 and TRBJ1-5, with 11 bases identical to TRBD1. J was trimmed by 1 base and V by 5 bases; bases with no gene match: 10. This CDR3 is 18 amino acids long. CDR1 and CDR2 from the germline V gene are SGHVS and FNYEAQ. The CDR3 DNA reads TGTGCCAGCAGCCCATATAGGGACAGGGGGGAGAGCAATCAGCCCCAGCATTTT. Translating it yields CASSPYRDRGESNQPQHF. Full variable domain (rest looked up from reference TRBV7-6 and TRBJ1-5): GAGVSQSPRYKVTKRGQDVALRCDPISGHVSLYWYRQALGQGPEFLTYFNYEAQQDKSGLPNDRFSAERPEGSISTLTIQRTEQRDSAMYRCASSPYRDRGESNQPQHFGDGTRLSIL.

This clone was picked up a small number of times. The V and J genes are TRBV5-4 and TRBJ1-1; tentatively, D is TRBD1 (5 bases). Germline values: CDR1 SGHNT, CDR2 YYREEE (reference sequence). V shed 7 bases and J shed 6 bases, with 13 bases lying between them. The CDR3 runs 12 residues. The CDR3 DNA is TGTGCCAGCGCGAACCGGGGCGCTGAAGCTTTCTTT. Translated: CASANRGAEAFF.

The chain combines TRBV7-9 with TRBJ2-1, with 8 bases lining up with TRBD1. The V gene's germline CDR1 is SEHNR and CDR2 FQNEAQ (reference sequence). The CDR3 runs 15 residues. V lost 5 bases, J lost 10 bases, and 13 bases stayed unmatched. CDR3 protein: CASSLKAGQGKEQFF. CDR3 bases: TGTGCCAGCAGCCTTAAAGCCGGACAGGGAAAGGAGCAGTTCTTC. The full variable domain, its missing parts supplied by reference TRBV7-9 and TRBJ2-1, is DTGVSQNPRHKITKRGQNVTFRCDPISEHNRLYWYRQTLGQGPEFLTYFQNEAQLEKSRLLSDRFSAERPKGSFSTLEIQRTEQGDSAMYLCASSLKAGQGKEQFFGPGTRLTVL.

The V and J genes are TRBV7-3 and TRBJ2-3; 7 positions agree with TRBD2. The trim removed 5 bases at V and 5 bases at J, leaving 16 bases unmatched. This CDR3 is 17 amino acids long. From germline, CDR1 is SGHTA and CDR2 FQGTGA. The CDR3 loop reads CASSLGRVGLGQDTQYF. In nucleotides, the CDR3 is TGTGCCAGCAGCCTAGGGAGGGTTGGACTAGGCCAAGATACGCAGTATTTT.

This clone turned up a few times. This chain connects TRBV25-1 to TRBJ1-2; no reliable D call. The CDR3 extends over 18 amino acids. Trimming removed 7 bases from V and 2 bases from J, with 26 bases in between. CDR1 and CDR2 (germline): MGHDK, SYGVNS. The CDR3 sequence is CASMPLDSSIEGNYGYTF. The CDR3 DNA follows: TGTGCCAGCATGCCTCTGGACTCTTCGATAGAAGGCAACTATGGCTACACCTTC.

V is TRBV9 and J is TRBJ1-1; D gene uncertain. Germline values: CDR1 SGDLS, CDR2 YYNGEE. Trimming took 1 base from V and 2 from J, leaving 9 bases between them. This CDR3 contains 14 residues. CDR3 region: CASSVTEFNTEAFF. In DNA form, the CDR3 reads TGTGCCAGCAGCGTAACTGAGTTCAACACTGAAGCTTTCTTT.

This clone was picked up a small number of times. J is TRBJ1-2 and V is TRBV10-2; D gene uncertain. Germline lookup yields CDR1 WSHSY and CDR2 SAAADI. Trimming cost V 6 bases and J 6 bases, with 17 bases left between them. The CDR3 loop spans 14 amino acids. CDR3 protein: CASRGNVDLHGYTF. The CDR3 DNA reads TGCGCCAGCAGAGGGAACGTCGACCTTCATGGCTACACCTTC.

This sequence joins TRBV27 and TRBJ2-3; the D is unclear. V shed 2 bases and J shed 1 base, with 1 base lying between them. Germline V gene data show CDR1 as MNHEY and CDR2 as SMNVEV (reference sequence). This CDR3 contains 12 residues. This CDR3 is CASSLGTDTQYF. The CDR3 bases are TGTGCCAGCAGTTTAGGCACAGATACGCAGTATTTT.

The genes are TRBV7-9 and TRBJ2-7; TRBD2 might be the D (6 bases). CDR3 size: 14 residues. Trimming removed 1 base at V and 3 bases at J, with 10 bases between. CDR1 is SEHNR and CDR2 is FQNEAQ in the germline V gene (reference sequence). The chain's CDR3 is CASSLGGGIYEQYF. The CDR3 coding sequence is TGTGCCAGCAGCTTAGGGGGAGGTATCTACGAGCAGTACTTC.

The genes are TRBV4-3 and TRBJ2-3; D is undetermined. The CDR3 has 14 amino acids. Trimming removed 1 base at V and 3 bases at J, with 8 bases between. Per the germline V gene, CDR1 is LGHNA and CDR2 is YSLEER. This chain's CDR3 is CASSQVLGTDTQYF. The CDR3 nucleotides are TGCGCCAGCAGCCAAGTACTGGGTACAGATACGCAGTATTTT.